Listed below are T cell receptor beta chains from one sample, sequenced in a study of shared clonotypes between healthy human individuals. The data were produced by immunoSEQ multiplex PCR, yet TCRdb's version contains in-frame clones alone and is incomplete. The sample includes 730,000 or so clones, around 72% of them seen just once. Sequencing input: memory CD4+ T cells sorted from blood. Every receptor here comes from a woman younger than 45 in good health. CDR3s include the opening cysteine and the closing phenylalanine or tryptophan. D genes are given only for firm matches. Rows give clone size only sometimes, using once, few, many, or a class for an expanded clone.

abundance	v_gene	j_gene	d_gene	CDR3aa	CDR3nt
NA	TRBV2	TRBJ2-6	NA	CASSRYSGANVLTF	TGTGCCAGCAGTAGGTACTCTGGGGCCAACGTCCTGACTTTC
NA	TRBV7-3	TRBJ2-7	TRBD2	CASSLVLAGVGEQYF	TGTGCCAGCAGCTTAGTGCTAGCGGGAGTAGGCGAGCAGTACTTC
once	TRBV5-8	TRBJ1-5	NA	CASSLDQNQPQHF	TGTGCCAGCAGCTTGGACCAAAACCAGCCCCAGCATTTT
once	TRBV27	TRBJ2-1	TRBD2	CASSLSGNRQFF	TGTGCCAGCAGCTTGAGCGGGAATCGGCAGTTCTTC
few	TRBV5-1	TRBJ2-7	NA	CASSPGAGPYEQYF	TGCGCCAGCAGCCCTGGGGCAGGGCCCTACGAGCAGTACTTC
NA	TRBV5-1	TRBJ1-4	TRBD1	CASSLQGAREKLFF	TGCGCCAGCAGCTTGCAGGGGGCGCGTGAAAAACTGTTTTTT
NA	TRBV7-2	TRBJ2-3	TRBD1	CASSWTGGGTDTQYF	TGTGCCAGCAGCTGGACAGGGGGCGGCACAGATACGCAGTATTTT
NA	TRBV5-1	TRBJ2-7	TRBD1	CASSYRQGAGNEQYF	TGCGCCAGCAGCTATAGACAGGGGGCAGGCAACGAGCAGTACTTC
few	TRBV20-1	TRBJ2-7	NA	CSASMQAARYF	TGCAGTGCTAGTATGCAGGCAGCCAGGTACTTC
NA	TRBV10-2	TRBJ1-1	NA	CASSEMVAEAFF	TGCGCCAGCAGTGAAATGGTGGCTGAAGCTTTCTTT
once	TRBV2	TRBJ2-7	TRBD2	CASSSREVSYEQYF	TGTGCCAGCAGTTCCCGGGAGGTCTCCTACGAGCAGTACTTC
NA	TRBV29-1	TRBJ2-1	NA	CSVAGHQYNEQFF	TGCAGCGTTGCGGGACACCAATACAATGAGCAGTTCTTC
NA	TRBV10-3	TRBJ2-3	NA	CAISEAEDTQYF	TGTGCCATCAGTGAGGCGGAAGATACGCAGTATTTT
NA	TRBV18	TRBJ1-2	TRBD1	CASSRTGVNYGYTF	TGTGCCAGCTCACGGACAGGGGTTAACTATGGCTACACCTTC
NA	TRBV28	TRBJ2-7	NA	CASSRLPLGEQYF	TGTGCCAGCAGTCGGCTCCCATTGGGCGAGCAGTACTTC
NA	TRBV19	TRBJ1-4	NA	CASSIGGGLREKLFF	TGTGCCAGTAGTATCGGAGGGGGACTTCGTGAAAAACTGTTTTTT
NA	TRBV18	TRBJ2-3	TRBD1	CASSGNRGITDTQYF	TGTGCCAGCTCTGGGAACAGGGGAATCACAGATACGCAGTATTTT
NA	TRBV19	TRBJ2-7	TRBD2	CASKLRSGSYEQYF	TGTGCCAGTAAATTGCGGAGCGGGAGTTACGAGCAGTACTTC
NA	TRBV7-6	TRBJ2-3	NA	CASSWAAGCTDTQYF	TGTGCCAGCAGCTGGGCGGCGGGGTGCACAGATACGCAGTATTTT
NA	TRBV14	TRBJ2-5	NA	CASSQASVTTFRQYF	TGTGCCAGCAGCCAAGCCTCGGTCACCACTTTCAGGCAGTACTTC
NA	TRBV4-2	TRBJ2-3	NA	CASSQGPTDTDTQYF	TGTGCCAGCAGCCAAGGCCCGACTGACACAGATACGCAGTATTTT
many	TRBV7-2	TRBJ2-5	NA	CASSYQHSQETQYF	TGTGCCAGCAGCTATCAACACTCCCAAGAGACCCAGTACTTC
NA	TRBV7-3	TRBJ2-3	NA	CASSLSKSGDTQYF	TGTGCCAGCAGCTTATCCAAAAGCGGGGATACGCAGTATTTT
NA	TRBV5-1	TRBJ2-5	TRBD2	CASSLALAGQETQYF	TGCGCCAGCAGCTTGGCGCTAGCGGGACAAGAGACCCAGTACTTC
few	TRBV6-6	TRBJ2-4	TRBD2	CASSHAGTSGKNIQYF	TGTGCCAGCAGTCACGCCGGGACTAGCGGAAAAAACATTCAGTACTTC
few	TRBV4-1	TRBJ2-7	TRBD1	CASRLGQGASEQYF	TGCGCCAGCAGGCTTGGACAGGGGGCCTCCGAGCAGTACTTC
NA	TRBV29-1	TRBJ2-1	TRBD1	CSVPGQKYNEQFF	TGCAGCGTGCCGGGACAGAAATACAATGAGCAGTTCTTC
once	TRBV28	TRBJ2-7	TRBD2	CASSLLGAGGPEQYF	TGTGCCAGCAGTTTATTAGGGGCGGGAGGGCCCGAGCAGTACTTC
NA	TRBV28	TRBJ2-5	TRBD2	CASSSGLAGGMWTQYF	TGTGCCAGCAGTTCAGGGCTAGCGGGAGGGATGTGGACCCAGTACTTC
NA	TRBV5-1	TRBJ2-5	NA	CASSLGLPEETQYF	TGCGCCAGCAGCTTGGGGTTACCAGAGGAGACCCAGTACTTC
NA	TRBV30	TRBJ1-5	NA	CAWSVGWGSNQPQHF	TGTGCCTGGAGTGTAGGTTGGGGGAGCAATCAGCCCCAGCATTTT
NA	TRBV13	TRBJ2-1	NA	CASSLTSFGSYNEQFF	TGTGCCAGCAGCCTTACTAGTTTCGGCTCCTACAATGAGCAGTTCTTC
NA	TRBV30	TRBJ2-1	TRBD2	CAWRPGLGTYNEQFF	TGTGCCTGGAGACCGGGACTAGGGACTTACAATGAGCAGTTCTTC
NA	TRBV25-1	TRBJ2-7	NA	CASSGGDGYYEQYF	TGTGCCAGCAGTGGTGGGGACGGCTACTACGAGCAGTACTTC
NA	TRBV27	TRBJ2-1	TRBD2	CASPGLAGVRQFF	TGTGCCAGCCCGGGACTAGCGGGAGTCAGGCAGTTCTTC
NA	TRBV2	TRBJ2-7	TRBD1	CASQGQGSSYEQYF	TGTGCCAGTCAGGGACAGGGGAGCTCCTACGAGCAGTACTTC
NA	TRBV7-9	TRBJ1-6	TRBD1	CASSSGQVRSDSPLHF	TGTGCCAGCAGCTCGGGACAGGTGCGGTCGGATTCACCCCTCCACTTT
NA	TRBV30	TRBJ2-2	NA	CAWRRGGVLTGELFF	TGTGCCTGGAGGCGGGGTGGTGTATTAACCGGGGAGCTGTTTTTT
NA	TRBV11-2	TRBJ1-1	NA	CASSPGLGGGAEAFF	TGTGCCAGCAGCCCGGGACTGGGGGGAGGGGCTGAAGCTTTCTTT
NA	TRBV15	TRBJ1-2	NA	CATSRDLGNYGYTF	TGTGCCACCAGCAGAGATCTGGGTAACTATGGCTACACCTTC
NA	TRBV27	TRBJ2-7	NA	CASSLRAGYYEQYF	TGTGCCAGCAGTTTACGGGCAGGATACTACGAGCAGTACTTC
few	TRBV19	TRBJ1-1	NA	CASSMSSANTEAFF	TGTGCCAGTAGTATGTCGTCGGCAAACACTGAAGCTTTCTTT
NA	TRBV30	TRBJ2-2	NA	CAWSVQSTGELFF	TGTGCCTGGAGTGTACAAAGCACCGGGGAGCTGTTTTTT
NA	TRBV28	TRBJ1-2	NA	CASSFSTPNYGYTF	TGTGCCAGCAGTTTCTCCACACCTAACTATGGCTACACCTTC
NA	TRBV6-6	TRBJ2-5	TRBD2	CASSYRAGGGGETQYF	TGTGCCAGCAGTTACAGAGCGGGAGGCGGCGGTGAGACCCAGTACTTC
once	TRBV7-2	TRBJ2-1	NA	CASSLVAEGNEQFF	TGTGCCAGCAGCTTAGTAGCTGAGGGAAATGAGCAGTTCTTC